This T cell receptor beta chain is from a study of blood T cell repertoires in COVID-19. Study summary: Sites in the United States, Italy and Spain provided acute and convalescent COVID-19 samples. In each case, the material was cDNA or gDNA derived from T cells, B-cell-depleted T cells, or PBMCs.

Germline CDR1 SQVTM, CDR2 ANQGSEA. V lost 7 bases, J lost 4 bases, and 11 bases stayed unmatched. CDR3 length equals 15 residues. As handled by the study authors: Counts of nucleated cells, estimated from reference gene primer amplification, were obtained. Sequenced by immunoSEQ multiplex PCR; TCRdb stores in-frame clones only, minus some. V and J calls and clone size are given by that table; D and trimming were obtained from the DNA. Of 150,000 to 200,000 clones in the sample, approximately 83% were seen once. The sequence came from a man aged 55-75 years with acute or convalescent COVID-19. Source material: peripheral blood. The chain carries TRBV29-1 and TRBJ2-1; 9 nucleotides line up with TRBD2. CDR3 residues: CSAYLPREGYNEQFF. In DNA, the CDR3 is TGCAGCGCCTACCTCCCGCGGGAGGGTTACAATGAGCAGTTCTTC.